Here is one T cell receptor beta chain with its context. Its antigen is not identified. The CDR3 has 13 amino acids. Per the germline V gene, CDR1 is DFQATT and CDR2 is SNEGSKA (reference sequence). Trimming removed 6 bases from V and 0 bases from J, with 12 bases in between. This sample stems from a study of CD8 T cells in Susac syndrome. Notes on the study in general: The study acknowledged a relatively small number of individuals in its TCR sequencing and HLA analysis.

CD8+ and CD4+ T cells from blood underwent TCR beta sequencing, which was carried out in a high-throughput format. In contrast to the negatively isolated CD8+ and CD4+ T cells, TEMRA cells were FACS-enriched. Random hexamers primed reverse transcription of roughly 0.5 to 1 ug RNA. Amplification of TCR beta CDR3 across 54 Vbeta and 13 Jbeta was performed with immunoSEQ multiplex PCR. TCRdb re-called the immunoSEQ multiplex PCR reads with MiXCR, one entry per CDR3 protein. Here the sample spans about 300,000 distinct CDR3 sequences, approximately 81% being singletons. The sequence derives from a human donor with multiple sclerosis. The sequencing sample was made of CD8+ T cells from PBMCs. The V gene is TRBV20-1, the J gene TRBJ2-7; a weak D match, TRBD2 (5 bases). CDR3 amino acids: CSAFAGASYEQYF. The CDR3 coding sequence is TGCAGTGCCTTCGCGGGCGCCTCCTACGAGCAGTACTTC.